A single sample is the source of the 6 T cell receptor beta chains below, sequenced in a study of beta chain features in type 1 diabetes. Their specific antigens are unknown. Findings and caveats of the study: Type 1 diabetes patients had TCRB CDR3s that were shorter (moderately but significantly so) in all four CD4+ subsets.

Isolated RNA was reverse transcribed in full, so expressed TCRB transcripts were sequenced. Measured with immunoSEQ multiplex PCR; TCRdb has only the in-frame clones, and not every one. The profile shows about 660,000 clones, roughly 13% of them singletons. Sequencing was carried out using naive CD4+ T cells from blood. The source is a man aged 18 to 35 with type 1 diabetes.

This clone was seen a few times. The chain combines TRBV28 with TRBJ1-6; a possible D gene is TRBD1 (5 bases). The V and J ends lost 2 bases and 8 bases respectively, with 16 bases between them. CDR3 length: 16 residues. The germline CDR1 and CDR2 sequences are MDHEN and SYDVKM. The CDR3 spells CASSLNWAGWDSPLHF. DNA of the CDR3: TGTGCCAGCAGTTTAAATTGGGCAGGGTGGGATTCACCCCTCCACTTT.

V and J are TRBV5-4 and TRBJ2-7; TRBD2 aligns across 7 bases. Germline-derived CDR1 and CDR2 are SGHNT and YYREEE (reference sequence). The V gene end was trimmed by 4 bases and the J gene end by 4 bases; junction bases not matched to a gene: 17. The CDR3 is 17 residues long. The CDR3 reads CASSPRMGGRSSYEQYF. CDR3 DNA sequence: TGTGCCAGCAGCCCCAGGATGGGAGGGAGGTCCTCGTACGAGCAGTACTTC.

The V gene is TRBV5-1, the J gene TRBJ2-7; possible D gene TRBD1, 5 bases. Germline assignment: CDR1 SGHRS and CDR2 YFSETQ. The germline V and J ends were trimmed by 4 bases and 5 bases, with 16 bases remaining between them. The CDR3 runs 14 residues. This CDR3 is CASSPTLGVHEQYF. CDR3 in DNA: TGCGCCAGCAGCCCAACCCTAGGGGTCCACGAGCAGTACTTC. Complete variable domain (other parts from reference TRBV5-1 and TRBJ2-7): KAGVTQTPRYLIKTRGQQVTLSCSPISGHRSVSWYQQTPGQGLQFLFEYFSETQRNKGNFPGRFSGRQFSNSRSEMNVSTLELGDSALYLCASSPTLGVHEQYFGPGTRLTVT.

This clone was recorded a few times. The gene calls are TRBV5-1 and TRBJ2-7; tentatively, D is TRBD1 (6 bases). The germline V gene has CDR1 SGHRS and CDR2 YFSETQ. The V and J ends lost 3 bases and 3 bases respectively, with 19 bases between them. The CDR3 length is 16 residues. The CDR3 spells CASSWSFPGTIYEQYF. The CDR3 DNA reads as TGCGCCAGCAGCTGGAGCTTTCCAGGGACAATCTACGAGCAGTACTTC. The whole variable domain, filled in from reference TRBV5-1 and TRBJ2-7, reads KAGVTQTPRYLIKTRGQQVTLSCSPISGHRSVSWYQQTPGQGLQFLFEYFSETQRNKGNFPGRFSGRQFSNSRSEMNVSTLELGDSALYLCASSWSFPGTIYEQYFGPGTRLTVT.

V usage is TRBV9 and J usage is TRBJ2-5; tentatively, D is TRBD2 (6 bases). Trimming removed 7 bases from V and 2 bases from J, with 6 bases in between. The CDR3 length is 11 residues. Per germline, CDR1 SGDLS and CDR2 YYNGEE. CDR3 sequence reads: CASGGQETQYF. The DNA of the CDR3 is TGTGCCAGCGGAGGGCAAGAGACCCAGTACTTC. The full variable domain, rest sourced from reference TRBV9 and TRBJ2-5, is DSGVTQTPKHLITATGQRVTLRCSPRSGDLSVYWYQQSLDQGLQFLIQYYNGEERAKGNILERFSAQQFPDLHSELNLSSLELGDSALYFCASGGQETQYFGPGTRLLVL.

This clone was seen only a few times. For the CDR3, the DNA is TGTGCCAGCAGGTACGCGGGGGACTACAATGAGCAGTTCTTC. Translation: CASRYAGDYNEQFF. V usage is TRBV5-6 and J usage is TRBJ2-1, with 7 nucleotides matching TRBD2. Germline values: CDR1 SGHDT, CDR2 YYEEEE. The length of the CDR3 is 14 residues. After removal of 5 bases from V and 3 bases from J, the junction contained 5 bases not matched to a gene.